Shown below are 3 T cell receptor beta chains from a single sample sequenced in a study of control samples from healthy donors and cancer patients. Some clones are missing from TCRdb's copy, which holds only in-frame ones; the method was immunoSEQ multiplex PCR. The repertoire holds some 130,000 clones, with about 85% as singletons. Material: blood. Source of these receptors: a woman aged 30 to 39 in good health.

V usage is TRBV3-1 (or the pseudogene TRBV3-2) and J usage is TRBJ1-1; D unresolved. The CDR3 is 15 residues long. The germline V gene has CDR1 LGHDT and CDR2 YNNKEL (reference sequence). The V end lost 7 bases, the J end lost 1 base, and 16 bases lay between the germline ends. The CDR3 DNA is TGTGCCAGCACCCCTCTGGGCAGCGCGAACACTGAAGCTTTCTTT. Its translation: CASTPLGSANTEAFF.

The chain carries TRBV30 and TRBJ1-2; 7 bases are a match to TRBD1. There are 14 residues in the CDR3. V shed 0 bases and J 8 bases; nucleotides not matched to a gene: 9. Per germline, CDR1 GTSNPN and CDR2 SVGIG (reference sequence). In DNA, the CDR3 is TGTGCCTGGAGTGTCTCGTACCGACAGGGAGGCTACACCTTC. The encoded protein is CAWSVSYRQGGYTF.

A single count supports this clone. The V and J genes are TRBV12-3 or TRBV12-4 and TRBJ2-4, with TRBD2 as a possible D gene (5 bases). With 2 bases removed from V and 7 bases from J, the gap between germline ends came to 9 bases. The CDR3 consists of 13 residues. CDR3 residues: CASSLRGSNIQYF. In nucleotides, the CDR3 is TGTGCCAGCAGTTTAAGAGGGTCGAACATTCAGTACTTC.